Detailed here is one T cell receptor (beta chain). Its target antigen remains unknown. Qualities for individual bases were not recorded, and no much larger clone is one base off. The data derive from a study of blood T cell repertoires in COVID-19 (dated by TCRdb to about 2020). At the level of the whole study: Samples from collaborators originated in the United States, Italy and Spain and spanned both the acute and convalescent phases of COVID-19. The sample metadata nearly always contained a de-identified subject ID, COVID-19 status, age in years and sex. Where available, HLA class I and class II types were obtained from metadata supplied by the sample provider rather than from assay-based typing. The prospective study material was composed of cDNA or gDNA derived from T cells, B-cell-depleted T cells, or PBMCs. Subjects who had been exposed to COVID-19, were actively infected with it, or had recovered from it provided the deeply sampled blood TCRbeta repertoires that made up the dataset. The repertoires were released in a freely available public database meant as a resource for research on the immune response to SARS-CoV-2. The samples were drawn from the first 160 participants of the ongoing ImmuneRACE study and from under 1,500 subjects provided by 6 global collaborators. The study at large found these results: The quantity of clinical and demographic metadata differed by source and by participant and was supplied without curation.

TCRbeta CDR3 regions were amplified from genomic DNA by means of the immunoSEQ Assay, a bias-controlled multiplex PCR. The paper's processing steps were these. The number of nucleated cells in each sample was estimated by amplification of reference gene primers within the assay. To quantify the absolute abundance of each unique TCRbeta CDR3 rearrangement, sequence reads were collapsed and filtered. Productive Simpson clonality was computed per sample as the square root of Simpson's diversity index over productive rearrangements. TCRdb took this table from immuneACCESS and kept in-frame rearrangements with V and J called. Such tables lack part of the clones; where checked against another copy, unresolved V genes explain under half of the gap, and the rest is unexplained. That table gives V, J and clone size, and the DNA gave D and trimming. The sample yields 62,000 or so clones; around nine tenths were counted once. The leading ten clones occupy roughly 2.3% of the sample.

Collaborating institutions collected whole blood in K2EDTA tubes following their own protocols. Collaborator samples were shipped for TCRbeta analysis as frozen whole blood, isolated PBMCs, or DNA extracted from either sample type. Input material: peripheral blood. The clonotype was recovered from a human donor in a cohort sampled during active COVID-19.

Read as DNA, the sequence is TGTGCCAGCAGCCCCGGTACAGGGGGTTTGTACGAGCAGTACTTC. Translated, this gives CASSPGTGGLYEQYF. The chain was built from TRBV6-2 or TRBV6-3 and TRBJ2-7, and 8 junction bases match TRBD1. V has 6 bases trimmed and J has 4 bases trimmed; junction bases matching no gene number 11. CDR3 length: 15 amino acids, cysteine to phenylalanine. Kept here is only the CDR3 DNA, which spans 45 bases and is read in frame from base 1. The germline V gene sets CDR1 to MNHEY and CDR2 to SVGEGT.